This TCR beta chain stems from a study of beta chain features in type 1 diabetes. Across the whole study: Over all samples combined, more than 90,000,000 sorted cells were examined. Whole-study results and caveats: Possible PCR preference for shorter templates applied equally to patients and controls. People with Type 1 diabetes carried modestly yet significantly shorter TCRB CDR3s in all four CD4+ subsets. Still unanswered here is whether HLA type influences TCRB rearrangement.

Reverse transcribing all isolated RNA meant expressed TCRB transcripts were sequenced. Assay: immunoSEQ multiplex PCR; the TCRdb copy retains only in-frame clones and omits some. The table has 640,000 or so clones, 11% to 15% seen once. The authors took one heparinised blood draw, averaging about 110 mL, from each donor. This clone has a handful of counts. The target antigen is unknown. This clonotype was sampled from a man aged 18 to 35 with type 1 diabetes. Sequencing was done on a sample of naive CD4+ T cells from blood.

The DNA for the CDR3 is TGCGCCAGCAGCTGGCAGATGCTACAAGAGACCCAGTACTTC. It specifies CASSWQMLQETQYF. This rearrangement joins TRBV5-1 to TRBJ2-5; no clear D. CDR3 length: 14 amino acids. Trimming stripped 3 bases from V and 2 bases from J, with 11 bases between. Germline CDR1 and CDR2: SGHRS and YFSETQ.